This T cell receptor beta chain emerged from a study of blood T cells in healthy people across ages. A J-beta primer mix and a sample-barcoded 5' primer were used in a second PCR of roughly 6 to 11 cycles. TCRdb fed the 5' RACE reads into MiXCR, producing one record per CDR3 protein. The sample lists more than 650,000 distinct CDR3 sequences, roughly 24% occurring once. CDR1 and CDR2 (germline): SNHLY, FYNNEI. V lost 4 bases, J lost 4 bases, and 13 bases lay in between. The CDR3 length is 15 residues. These data also formed part of another study, on T cells of mothers and their children.

The sequencing input was blood. The TCR originated in a boy under 18 in good health. This chain links TRBV2 with TRBJ1-4; D not resolved. The DNA of the CDR3 is TGTGCCAGCAGTGGCAAAGCTAGTAATAATGAAAAACTGTTTTTT. Protein: CASSGKASNNEKLFF.